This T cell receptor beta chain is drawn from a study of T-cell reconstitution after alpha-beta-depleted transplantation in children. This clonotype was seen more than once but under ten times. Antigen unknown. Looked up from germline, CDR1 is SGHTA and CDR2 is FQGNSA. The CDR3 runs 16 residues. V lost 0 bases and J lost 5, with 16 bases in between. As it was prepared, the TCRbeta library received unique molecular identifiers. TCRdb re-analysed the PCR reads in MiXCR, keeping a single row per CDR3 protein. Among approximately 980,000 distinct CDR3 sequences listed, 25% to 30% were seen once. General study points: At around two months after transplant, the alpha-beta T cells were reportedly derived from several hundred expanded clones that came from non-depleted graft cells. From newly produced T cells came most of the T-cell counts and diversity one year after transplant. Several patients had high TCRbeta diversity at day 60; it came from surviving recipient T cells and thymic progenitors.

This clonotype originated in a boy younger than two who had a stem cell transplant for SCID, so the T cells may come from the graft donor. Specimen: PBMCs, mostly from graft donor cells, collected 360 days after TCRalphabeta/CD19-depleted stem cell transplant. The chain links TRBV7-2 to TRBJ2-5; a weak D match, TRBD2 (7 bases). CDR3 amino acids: CASSLARGGEFETQYF. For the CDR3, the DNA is TGTGCCAGCAGCTTAGCGAGGGGGGGGGAATTTGAGACCCAGTACTTC.